What follows are 2 T cell receptor beta chains derived from one specimen sequenced in a study of early T cells in non-severe SARS-CoV-2 infection. In TCRdb, the 5' RACE reads were re-called with MiXCR into one record per CDR3 protein. The sample lists about 40,000 distinct CDR3 sequences; 4.7% were seen once. Sequencing was carried out using whole blood. The receptors shown here come from an adult who was a healthcare worker with PCR-confirmed SARS-CoV-2 infection or an uninfected control (not recorded which).

This clonotype has ten or more counts. This sequence joins TRBV10-3 and TRBJ1-5, with TRBD1 as a possible D gene (6 bases). Trimming cost V 9 bases and J 4 bases, with 19 bases left between them. Germline V gene lookup returns CDR1 ENHRY and CDR2 SYGVKD. The CDR3 totals 15 residues. The CDR3 DNA follows: TGTGCCATTTCACAGGGCAGGGGAGAAAATCAGCCCCAGCATTTT. It translates to CAISQGRGENQPQHF.

This clonotype was picked up a small number of times. The J gene is TRBJ2-5, the V gene TRBV5-1, with D perhaps matching TRBD1 (6 bases). Germline V gene lookup returns CDR1 SGHRS and CDR2 YFSETQ. This CDR3 is built from 16 residues. V was shortened by 2 bases and J by 1 base, with 15 bases between the two germline ends. CDR3 in amino acids: CASSLGRGTRQETQYF. The CDR3 DNA follows: TGCGCCAGCAGCTTAGGCAGAGGGACACGCCAAGAGACCCAGTACTTC. Supplemented by reference TRBV5-1 and TRBJ2-5, the full variable domain reads KAGVTQTPRYLIKTRGQQVTLSCSPISGHRSVSWYQQTPGQGLQFLFEYFSETQRNKGNFPGRFSGRQFSNSRSEMNVSTLELGDSALYLCASSLGRGTRQETQYFGPGTRLLVL.